This note documents a single T cell receptor beta chain sequence. What it binds is unknown. The sample has other DNA sequences that encode this CDR3 too. Following extraction, RNA underwent reverse transcription to cDNA, which served as the sequencing template. Some clones are missing from TCRdb's copy, which holds only in-frame ones; the method was immunoSEQ multiplex PCR. Of more than 200,000 clones in the sample, 67% are singletons; the top ten hold around 1.2%. The source of the sample is a study of CD8+ T cells in alopecia areata. General observations from the study: Mice gave a clearer picture of TCR sharing than patients did, possibly for HLA-related reasons.

V lost 1 base and J 5 bases, leaving 5 bases between the germline ends. The germline V gene has CDR1 SGHDN and CDR2 FVKESK. The CDR3 loop spans 12 amino acids. Sequencing used CD4+ T cells sorted from blood, obtained at week 0. This chain uses TRBV14 with TRBJ2-5; D gene uncertain. The receptor comes from a human donor with alopecia areata. The CDR3 loop is CASSQGWETQYF. For the CDR3, the DNA is TGTGCCAGCAGCCAAGGGTGGGAGACCCAGTACTTC.